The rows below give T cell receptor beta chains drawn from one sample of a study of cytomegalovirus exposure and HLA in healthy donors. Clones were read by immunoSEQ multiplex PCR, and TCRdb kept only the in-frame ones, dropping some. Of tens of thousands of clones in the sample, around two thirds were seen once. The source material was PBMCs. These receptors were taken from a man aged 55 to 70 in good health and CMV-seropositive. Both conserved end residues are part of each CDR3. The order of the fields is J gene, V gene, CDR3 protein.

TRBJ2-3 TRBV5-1 CASSLAGRDTQYF
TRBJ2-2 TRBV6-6 CASSPVAGELFF
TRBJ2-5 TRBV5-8 CASSLAGTSRGTQYF
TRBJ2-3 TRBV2 CASSRQGRTDTQYF
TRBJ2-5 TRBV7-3 CASSLSGRAKGTQYF
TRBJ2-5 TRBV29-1 CSVEDPGTGGTQETQYF
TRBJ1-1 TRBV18 CASSQLGTGGPLNTEAFF
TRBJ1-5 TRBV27 CASSGQGSNQPQHF
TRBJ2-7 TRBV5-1 CASRSGQGYEQYF
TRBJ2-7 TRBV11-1 CASSFGQIYEQYF
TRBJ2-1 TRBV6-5 CASSTGLAGLNEQFF
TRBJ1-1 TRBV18 CATVGQVPTEAFF
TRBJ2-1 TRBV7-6 CASSLVTSGAQSGEQFF
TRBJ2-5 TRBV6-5 CASSTSEEETQYF
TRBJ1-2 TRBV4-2 CASSQEWGPNYGYTF
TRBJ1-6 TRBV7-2 CASSLGVRHNFYNSPLHF
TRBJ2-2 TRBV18 CASSPYRPRSGQGRNTGELFF
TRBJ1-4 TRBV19 CASSTEIRGEKLFF
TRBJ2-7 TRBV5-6 CASNLGGLISYEQYF
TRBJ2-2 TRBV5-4 CASSGLGGSGELFF
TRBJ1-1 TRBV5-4 CASSLLGAGDTEAFF
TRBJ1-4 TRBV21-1 CASSKRGQGWWEKLFF
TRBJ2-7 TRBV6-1 CASRDLTGLAESSSYEQYF
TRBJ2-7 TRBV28 CASFGQSYEQYF
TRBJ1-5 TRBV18 CASSPRTGGGNQPQHF
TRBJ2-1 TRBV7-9 CSSSSWDRAAYNEQFF
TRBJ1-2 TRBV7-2 CASSQGDRPLYGYTF
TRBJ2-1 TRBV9 CASSVWDRGVYNEQFF
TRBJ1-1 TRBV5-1 CASSPLAGGNTEAFF
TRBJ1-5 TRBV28 CASSSGNEYQPQHF
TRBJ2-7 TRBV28 CASSRDFLSSYEQYF
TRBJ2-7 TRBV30 CAWSPRQNTYEQYF
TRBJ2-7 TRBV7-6 CASSLGPLAGGTYEQYF
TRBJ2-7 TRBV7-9 CASSPYRGGYEQYF
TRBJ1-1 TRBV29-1 CSVGQGAQKAFF
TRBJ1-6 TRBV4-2 CASSLSGQGGSPLHF
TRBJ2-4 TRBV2 CASSFTHGSGEQNIQYF
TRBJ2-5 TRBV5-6 CASIEMGFRGETQYF
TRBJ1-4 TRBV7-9 CSSSPWALGEKLFF
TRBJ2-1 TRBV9 CASSGGQGRVVNEQFF
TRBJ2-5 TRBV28 CASSLYGSPQETQYF
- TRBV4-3 CASSQDNAANYEQYF
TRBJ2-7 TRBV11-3 CASSFGGYEQYF
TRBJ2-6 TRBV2 CASKRGPSGANVLTF
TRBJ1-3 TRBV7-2 CASSLQRTGPGAIYF
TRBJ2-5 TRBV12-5 CAPIGCQETQYF
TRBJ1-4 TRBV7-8 CASSLVGGVAEKLFF
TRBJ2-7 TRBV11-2 CASSDATPGYEQYF
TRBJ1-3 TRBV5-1 CASSPRTGGSGNTIYF
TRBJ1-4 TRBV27 CASSLSMTTGNEKLFF
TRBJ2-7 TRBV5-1 CASSLAGEEQYF
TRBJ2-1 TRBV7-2 CASRALRARGGRNEQFF
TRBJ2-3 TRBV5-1 CASSLGDRGPDTQYF
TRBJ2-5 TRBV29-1 CSVERQDQETQYF
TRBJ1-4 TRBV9 CASSLTGQGKEKLFF